This T cell receptor (beta chain) was documented in a study of blood T cell repertoires in COVID-19. Study-level background: Both acute and convalescent COVID-19 samples were obtained from the United States, Italy and Spain. T cells, B-cell-depleted T cells, or PBMCs supplied cDNA or gDNA.

Libraries were prepared by immunoSEQ multiplex PCR; TCRdb keeps only in-frame clonotypes and omits some of them. The sample consists of 130,000 to 150,000 clones, about 86% of them appearing once. The germline gives CDR1 KGHSH, CDR2 LQKENI. Trimming at V came to 1 base and at J to 4 bases, leaving 3 bases not matched to a gene. The CDR3 is 14 residues long. This clonotype was obtained from a woman aged 40 to 55 with acute or convalescent COVID-19. Source material: peripheral blood. This sequence joins TRBV18 and TRBJ1-2; 7 bases line up with TRBD1. In DNA form, the CDR3 reads TGTGCCAGCTCACCACGGGACAGCTCCTATGGCTACACCTTC. Translated, it gives CASSPRDSSYGYTF.